The sequence of this T cell receptor (beta chain) was determined in a study of blood T cell repertoires in COVID-19 (TCRdb year 2020). In terms of the full investigation: Samples covering the acute and convalescent phases of COVID-19 were provided by collaborators in the United States, Italy and Spain. The material from the prospective study consisted of cDNA or gDNA derived from T cells, B-cell-depleted T cells, or PBMCs. The dataset comprised deeply sampled blood TCRbeta repertoires from subjects exposed to, actively infected with, or recovered from COVID-19. A freely available public database, intended as a resource for researchers studying the immune response to SARS-CoV-2, is where the repertoires were released. The samples were drawn from the first 160 participants of the ongoing ImmuneRACE study and from about 1,200 subjects provided by 6 global collaborators. Nearly every sample came with metadata listing a de-identified subject ID, COVID-19 status, age in years and sex. Where available, HLA class I and class II types were taken from metadata supplied by the sample provider and were not determined by assay-based typing.

Whole blood was collected in K2EDTA tubes by collaborating institutions according to the institutions' own protocols. For TCRbeta analysis, collaborators shipped samples as frozen whole blood, isolated PBMCs, or DNA extracted from either of those sample types. CDR1 and CDR2 are read off the germline V gene (reference sequence) as SGHNT and YYREEE. Counted from cysteine to phenylalanine, this CDR3 has 15 amino acids. Just the 45-base CDR3 DNA is kept, in frame starting at base 1. Compared with germline, V lacks 2 bases and J lacks 7 bases; bases without a gene match: 7. The research as a whole found: The amount of clinical and demographic metadata varied by source and participant and was provided uncurated.

Note on this clone: It lacks a known antigen. No much larger clonotype is one base removed from it; base qualities were not supplied.

TCRbeta CDR3 regions were amplified from genomic DNA using the immunoSEQ Assay, a bias-controlled multiplex PCR. The authors' analysis ran thus. Within the assay, amplification of reference gene primers was used to estimate how many nucleated cells each sample contained. To quantify the absolute abundance of each unique TCRbeta CDR3 rearrangement, sequence reads were collapsed and filtered. For each sample, productive Simpson clonality was calculated as the square root of Simpson's diversity index over productive rearrangements. In TCRdb, the immuneACCESS table is reduced to in-frame sequences with V and J assigned. These tables do not hold every clone; where another copy was compared, an unresolved V gene accounts for under half, and the others remain unexplained. V, J and clone size are taken as reported in that table, and D and trimming were inferred from the DNA itself. This sample comprises around 380,000 clones, about four fifths of them detected only once. More than 0.85% of the sample is held by the ten biggest clonotypes.

Recombination linked TRBV5-4 to TRBJ2-1, with 9 middle bases fitting TRBD2. The TCR was taken from a human donor with acute or convalescent COVID-19. The donor label of this sample is uncertain. Sample: peripheral blood. For the CDR3, the sequence is CASSFVAGVGNEQFF. The DNA sequence reads TGTGCCAGCAGCTTTGTAGCGGGAGTGGGAAATGAGCAGTTCTTC.